The entry below describes one T cell receptor (beta chain). The antigen it recognizes is unknown. Base qualities are not at hand, and no much larger clone is one base apart. Inclusive of the bounding cysteine and phenylalanine, the CDR3 is 15 residues long. Kept here is only the CDR3 DNA, which spans 45 bases and is read in frame from base 1. V loses 3 bases of germline sequence and J loses 0 bases, and the interval between the two ends is 10 bases. CDR1 is given as MDHEN and CDR2 as SYDVKM, both from the germline V gene. The sample originates from a study of cytomegalovirus exposure and HLA in healthy donors (dated by TCRdb to 2017 to 2019). With respect to the entire study: An earlier analysis of roughly 570 of the donors reported approximately 280 Gb of sequence data and some 110 million unique TCR beta sequences obtained from around 190 million T cells. An early release covering over 500 HLA-typed donors comprised 250 to 350 gigabases of sequencing data and tens of millions of unique TCR sequences. The genetic ancestry cluster associated with self-reported Caucasian donors included about 84% of the approximately 400 genotyped donors. The study aimed to test whether cataloging public T cell receptors could reveal signatures of past pathogen exposure. The T cell repertoires of some 700 subjects were profiled by immunosequencing and related to cytomegalovirus serostatus. A separate validation cohort of roughly 110 different subjects was used in addition to the roughly 670-subject first cohort. The study combined high-throughput TCR immunosequencing, statistical association of individual TCRs with disease status, and machine learning to predict cytomegalovirus infection status. A later analysis re-examined previously published TCR beta repertoires from several hundred donors and added high-resolution HLA genotyping to investigate patterns of TCR occurrence. Rather than using new phenotypic data, the later analysis identified candidate immune exposures from TCR beta sequences and from how often those sequences occurred across donors. An earlier analysis of around 580 of the donors used high-throughput TCR beta sequencing to judge whether each TCR beta V gene segment behaved as functional or pseudogenic. Alongside the repertoire data, information on donor age, sex, ethnicity and CMV serostatus was compiled. A later genetic analysis took genome-wide SNP genotypes for about three fifths of the roughly 700 donors and used that subset as a discovery cohort. All discovery cohort repertoires had been generated using a single sequencing platform. HLA typing included class I and class II loci at four-digit resolution. Typing coverage differed by locus: A, B, C, DRB1 and DQB1 were typed in about 629-640 donors, DQA1 in 500 to 550, DPA1 in 600 to 610, and DPB1 in just under 490. About 5 DR-DQ haplotypes were handled as single units for association and clustering, since linkage in the cohort was strong. Among under 450 genotyped donors of the cohort, an average of approximately 240,000 unique TCR beta nucleotide sequences were sequenced per donor, about a sixth of them non-productive. What the authors observed across the whole study: A later analysis found that TCR association rates varied across HLA loci, with DRB1 alleles showing the most associated TCRs and HLA-C alleles the fewest. The study listed approximately 160 TCR beta chains as associated with cytomegalovirus. Because HLA typing was unavailable for some donors at each locus, only the typed subset was used in association tests. A later analysis reported that several top co-occurrence clusters appeared linked to parvovirus B19, influenza, CMV and Epstein-Barr virus. About 17 rarely observed V segments, including chromosome 9 orphons, were excluded from the earlier analysis of just under 600 of the donors because counts were too low. In an earlier analysis of about 600 of the donors, most TCR beta V segments appeared in productive rearrangements about 87% or about 30% of the time, broadly matching IMGT annotations. Most CMV-associated TCR beta chains appeared to be HLA-restricted in a later analysis, and the HLA associations seemed to be driven largely by CMV exposure. Linkage disequilibrium might explain the correlated functional status among segregating V segments, but an unknown experimental factor could not be ruled out. A group of highly shared sequence variants was considered likely to be a technical artifact of the sequencing pipeline. In vitro tests confirmed that three of the cytomegalovirus-associated TCR beta chains recognize cytomegalovirus antigens. A later genetic analysis reported fewer N-insertions in productive TCRs among donors in an Asian-associated ancestry cluster than the roughly 670-donor mean. Presence/absence analyses assumed roughly uniform sequencing depth across donors, an assumption that may not hold. In a later analysis, HLA-associated TCR beta chains were found to be more clonally expanded and to have lower generation probabilities than equally common non-associated chains. The authors suggested that the approach could potentially be generalized to other disease states and immunological phenotypes. The classifier was reported to diagnose cytomegalovirus status with high specificity and sensitivity in both the original and validation cohorts. Some IMGT-functional V segments, including TRBV6-2 and TRBV6-3, could not be told apart with the 87-base-pair reads, so those segments were excluded. A further reported finding was that TCR beta sequences accurately predicted the HLA-A and HLA-B alleles for most subjects in the first cohort. An association between a missense DCLRE1C variant and V-gene and J-gene trimming of TCR beta chains was found in a later genetic analysis and replicated in an independent cohort. A later analysis associated 16,951 TCR beta sequences with specific HLA alleles at a false discovery rate of 0.05. Assigning TCR associations to individual alleles was difficult when HLA alleles, especially DR and DQ, strongly co-occurred. CMV serostatus was the only immune exposure information available for the cohort. The cohort was sequenced for TCR beta chains only, and without alpha or paired-chain data the features that could be detected were limited. Most TCR sequences were observed very rarely across donors, whereas some public TCRs were present in many individuals.

Libraries came from the immunoSEQ multiplex PCR assay. For the multiplex PCR, a mixture combining 60 forward primers for TCR Vbeta segments and 13 reverse primers for TCR Jbeta segments was used. A multiplex PCR assay on genomic DNA amplified the CDR3 region of rearranged TCR beta genes. On the Illumina HiSeq System, the amplified TCR beta libraries were sequenced as 87-base-pair reads. The authors processed their data as follows. In a later analysis, 80 million or so unique TCR beta chains were counted across the approximately 620 repertoires, and approximately 11 million of these chains were shared by at least two donors. Raw reads were error-corrected and collapsed into unique sequences by a nearest-neighbor algorithm in which closely related sequences were merged to remove PCR and sequencing errors. CDR3 sequences were aligned to IMGT reference sequences to assign V, D and J gene segments. For a sequence to be retained, a match of at least six nucleotides to both a V gene segment and a J gene segment was required. Rearrangements were classified as productive when the CDR3 lacked stop codons and remained in frame with V and J, and all other rearrangements were classified as non-productive. Following IMGT convention, CDR3 was defined as the stretch from the second conserved V-encoded cysteine up to the conserved J-encoded phenylalanine. In an earlier analysis of 550 to 650 of the donors, sequences lacking an unambiguous match to a single V gene segment were excluded. An earlier analysis of a few hundred of the donors called V segments functional above 56.7% productive rearrangements and segregating when the between-donor standard deviation exceeded 5%. A statistical classification framework was built to diagnose cytomegalovirus status from the catalog of TCR beta chain sequences. In a later analysis, V and J genes were assigned by comparing TCR nucleotide sequences against IMGT/GENE-DB human TR gene sequences. The TCRdist pipeline was used in a later analysis to assign CDR3 sequences and most-parsimonious VDJ recombination scenarios. In a later analysis, each TCR beta chain was defined by its CDR3 amino acid sequence together with its V-gene family, and reads without a unique V-gene family were excluded. To address suspected cross-contamination and a sequencing artifact, a later analysis removed roughly 640 highly shared, low-generation-probability nucleotide sequences. For each public chain, a later analysis derived a clonal expansion index from normalized ranks of inferred template counts within each repertoire. In a later analysis, generation probabilities were computed using a VDJ recombination model fitted to out-of-frame rearrangements, and the results were checked against IGoR. In a later analysis, TCR-TCR, TCR-HLA and TCR-CMV co-occurrence was scored with hypergeometric tests, and a repertoire-size bias correction was applied to TCR pairs. In a later analysis, false discovery rates were estimated by permuting HLA or CMV assignments 20 times. A later analysis grouped co-occurring TCRs with DBSCAN, adding TCRdist sequence similarity when clustering within HLA-allele-positive subsets. Co-occurrence clustering excluded repertoires with fewer than 30,000 or more than 120,000 public chains, plus five with anomalous nucleotide sharing. TCRdb carries this immuneACCESS record with in-frame sequences only. Its versions omit some clonotypes, under half of them owing to an unresolved V gene in the studies checked, with the rest unexplained. That table furnishes V, J and clone size, whereas the DNA furnished D and trimming. The sample yields about 140,000 clones; roughly 80% were counted once. Clones ranked in the top ten supply about 1.2% of the sample.

In total, roughly 670 healthy bone marrow donors made up the cohort. Cohort members were all nominally healthy when sampled, although unrecorded immune exposures were likely present. The donor tested CMV seronegative, placing the donor among the 300 to 450 seronegative members of the cohort. A peripheral blood sample was provided by each donor, and peripheral blood mononuclear cells were used for TCR beta sequencing. Genomic DNA extraction from the blood cell samples was performed with the Qiagen DNeasy Blood Extraction Kit. This receptor chain uses TRBV28 and TRBJ2-3, and TRBD1 may be the D gene, going by 5 matching bases. The specimen was PBMCs. The TCR sequence derives from a female donor in good health and CMV-seronegative. The sequence in DNA is TGTGCCAGCAGTTTCCCCGACAGTAGCACAGATACGCAGTATTTT. Its protein is CASSFPDSSTDTQYF.